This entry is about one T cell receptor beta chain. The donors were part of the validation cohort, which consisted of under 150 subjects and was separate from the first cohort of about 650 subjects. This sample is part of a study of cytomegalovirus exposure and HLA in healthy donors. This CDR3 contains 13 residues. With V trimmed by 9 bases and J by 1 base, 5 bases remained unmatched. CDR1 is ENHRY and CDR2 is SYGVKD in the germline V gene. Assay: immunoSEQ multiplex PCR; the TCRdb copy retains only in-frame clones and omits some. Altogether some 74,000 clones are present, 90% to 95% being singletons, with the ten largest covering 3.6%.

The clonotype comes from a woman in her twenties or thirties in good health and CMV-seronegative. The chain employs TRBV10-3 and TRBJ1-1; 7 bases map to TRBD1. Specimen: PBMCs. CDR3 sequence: CAIRQGSNTEAFF. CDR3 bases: TGTGCCATTCGACAGGGATCGAACACTGAAGCTTTCTTT.